There are a few counts of the clone carrying this T cell receptor (beta chain). Its matching antigen is unknown. Separate cDNA molecules each had unique molecular identifiers attached to them. TCRdb re-derived calls from the 5' RACE reads in MiXCR, one entry per CDR3 protein. The repertoire consists of about 55,000 distinct CDR3 sequences, with around 14% occurring once and the leading ten covering about 9%. Germline CDR1 and CDR2: MDHEN and SYDVKM. V was shortened by 7 bases and J by 0 bases, with 14 bases between the two germline ends. The CDR3 totals 15 residues. This record comes from a study of early T cells in non-severe SARS-CoV-2 infection. Study-level information: RNA in bulk from unsorted whole blood was sequenced, and chains were unpaired.

Whole-study results and caveats: Private and CD4 specificities were missed by VDJdb matching, which favored anti-spike CD8 responses.

This sequence joins TRBV28 and TRBJ2-3; perhaps TRBD1 as D (5 bases). The sequences come from whole blood, collected at baseline. This TCR derives from an adult who was a healthcare worker with PCR-confirmed SARS-CoV-2 infection or an uninfected control (not recorded which). Written as DNA, the CDR3 is TGTGCCAGCATCTCCTATGGGGCTAGCACAGATACGCAGTATTTT. Amino acids: CASISYGASTDTQYF.